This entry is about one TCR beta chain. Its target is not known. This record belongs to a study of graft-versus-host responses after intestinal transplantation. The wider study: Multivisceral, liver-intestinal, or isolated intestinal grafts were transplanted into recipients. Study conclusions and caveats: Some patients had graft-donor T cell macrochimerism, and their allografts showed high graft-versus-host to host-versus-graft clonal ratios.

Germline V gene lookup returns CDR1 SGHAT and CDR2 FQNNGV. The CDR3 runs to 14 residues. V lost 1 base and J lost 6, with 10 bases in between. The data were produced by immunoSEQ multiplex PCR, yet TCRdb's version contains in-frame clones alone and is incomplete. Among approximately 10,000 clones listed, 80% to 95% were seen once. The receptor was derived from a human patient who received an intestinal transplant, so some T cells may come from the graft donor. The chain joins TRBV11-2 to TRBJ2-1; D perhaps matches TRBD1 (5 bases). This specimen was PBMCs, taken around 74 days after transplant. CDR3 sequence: CASSLGTGGNEQFF. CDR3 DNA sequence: TGTGCCAGCAGCTTAGGTACAGGCGGCAATGAGCAGTTCTTC.